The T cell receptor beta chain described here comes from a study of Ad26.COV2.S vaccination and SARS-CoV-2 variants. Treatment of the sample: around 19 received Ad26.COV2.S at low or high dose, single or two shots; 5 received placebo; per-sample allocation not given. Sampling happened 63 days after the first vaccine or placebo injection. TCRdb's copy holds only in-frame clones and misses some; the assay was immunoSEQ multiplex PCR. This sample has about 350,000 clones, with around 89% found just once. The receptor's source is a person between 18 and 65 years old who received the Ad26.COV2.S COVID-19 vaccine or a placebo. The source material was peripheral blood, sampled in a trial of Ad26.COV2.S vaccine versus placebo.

DNA for the CDR3: TGTGCCAGCAGCTCTGGGGACTATTTCTCAGATACGCAGTATTTT. Translation: CASSSGDYFSDTQYF. V is TRBV7-2 and J is TRBJ2-3; 7 bases agree with TRBD2. The germline gives CDR1 SGHTA, CDR2 FQGNSA. The ends lost 4 bases at V and 4 bases at J; junction bases unmatched: 8. The CDR3 is 15 residues long.